The sequence of this T cell receptor (beta chain) was determined in a study of T-cell reconstitution after alpha-beta-depleted transplantation in children. This clonotype has just a few counts. Trimming removed 5 bases from V and 9 bases from J; junction bases left unmatched: 15. Germline V gives CDR1 SQVTM, CDR2 ANQGSEA. This CDR3 contains 14 residues. A TCRbeta library incorporating unique molecular identifiers was prepared. Via MiXCR, TCRdb re-called the PCR reads, giving one row per CDR3 protein. Of tens of thousands of distinct CDR3 sequences detected, about 40% appear once; the ten largest clones hold under 98%.

The source is a male patient younger than 18 who had a stem cell transplant for acute lymphoblastic leukemia, so the T cells may come from the graft donor. This chain connects TRBV29-1 to TRBJ2-7; TRBD1 aligns across 8 bases. This material consisted of PBMCs, mostly from graft donor cells, taken 360 days after TCRalphabeta/CD19-depleted stem cell transplant. CDR3 bases: TGCAGCGTTCCCCTCAGGGGGCTTATTGGTTGGCAGTACTTC. Translation gives CSVPLRGLIGWQYF.